The rows below give T cell receptor beta chains drawn from one sample of a study of a mutant IDH1 vaccine in newly diagnosed glioma. Their antigens are not known. TCRdb keeps only in-frame clones here, not all; method: immunoSEQ multiplex PCR. The sample lists 30,000 to 40,000 clones; roughly 54% were seen once. The sample in question was PBMCs, obtained from a glioma patient whose treatment included an IDH1 peptide vaccine. The receptors come from a young woman with glioma. The CDR3 runs from the conserved cysteine through the conserved F or W. A D gene is named only where the DNA matches it firmly. Size tells how often a clone was seen (once, few, many) or the class of an expanded clone, and some rows leave it out.

d_call	j_call	v_call	clone_size	cdr3_nt	cdr3_aa
NA	TRBJ1-1	TRBV11-3	few	TGTGCCAGCAGCCCTCCCCAGGAGTACACTGAAGCTTTCTTT	CASSPPQEYTEAFF
NA	TRBJ2-5	TRBV6-6	NA	TGTGCCAGCAGTAGCCTGGCGGGGGCCCAAGAGACCCAGTACTTC	CASSSLAGAQETQYF
TRBD1	TRBJ1-2	TRBV6-5	NA	TGTGCCAGCAGCCGATCCGGGACAGGAAACTATGGCTACACCTTC	CASSRSGTGNYGYTF
NA	TRBJ2-5	TRBV18	NA	TGTGCCAGCTCAAGGTTCGCATCCCAAGAGACCCAGTACTTC	CASSRFASQETQYF
NA	TRBJ2-2	TRBV19	NA	TGTGCCAGTAGTATTTCAGCGTCCGGGGAGCTGTTTTTT	CASSISASGELFF
NA	TRBJ2-3	TRBV5-1	NA	TGCGCCAGCAGCGTCAGTGTCGGCGGGTCAGATACGCAGTATTTT	CASSVSVGGSDTQYF
NA	TRBJ2-6	TRBV2	once	TGTGCCAGCACCCGGATCTCTGGGGCCAACGTCCTGACTTTC	CASTRISGANVLTF
TRBD2	TRBJ2-3	TRBV30	NA	TGTGCCTGGAGGCCGGAGCGGGAGCCCACAGATACGCAGTATTTT	CAWRPEREPTDTQYF
NA	TRBJ2-1	TRBV15	once	TGTGCCACCAGCAGTGATCCCAAGCCGTCCTATGAGCAGTTCTTC	CATSSDPKPSYEQFF
TRBD1	TRBJ1-2	TRBV19	NA	TGTGCCAGTAGTACCGCAGGACAGGGGCTCTATGGCTACACCTTC	CASSTAGQGLYGYTF
NA	TRBJ1-5	TRBV28	few	TGTGCCAGCACTTCCTATCAGCCCCAGCATTTT	CASTSYQPQHF
NA	TRBJ2-5	TRBV19	NA	TGTGCCAGTAGTATAGGTAGACAAGAGACCCAGTACTTC	CASSIGRQETQYF
NA	TRBJ1-2	TRBV11-2	NA	TGTGCCAGCAGCTTAGAGGGACTCTACTATGGCTACACCTTC	CASSLEGLYYGYTF
NA	TRBJ1-5	TRBV5-1	few	TGCGCCAGCAGCCCCACGGCAGGGGCCAATCAGCCCCAGCATTTT	CASSPTAGANQPQHF
NA	TRBJ2-1	TRBV19	NA	TGTGCCAGTAGTCCAAAGCGGAGCTCCTACAATGAGCAGTTCTTC	CASSPKRSSYNEQFF
NA	TRBJ2-6	TRBV30	NA	TGTGCCTGGAGGCCCCTCCCGGCAGGGGGAGGAATTCTGTCTGGGGCCAACGTCCTGACTTTC	CAWRPLPAGGGILSGANVLTF
NA	TRBJ1-1	TRBV4-2	NA	TGTGCCAGCAGCCAAGCGGCACACTTGAACACTGAAGCTTTCTTT	CASSQAAHLNTEAFF
NA	TRBJ1-2	TRBV29-1	NA	TGCAGCGTTGAAGCATACCTACAGGGCGGCGGCTACACCTTC	CSVEAYLQGGGYTF
NA	TRBJ2-1	TRBV5-6	few	TGTGCCAGCAGCTTGGCCAAAGACAGGCAGTTCTTC	CASSLAKDRQFF
NA	TRBJ2-3	TRBV4-1	NA	TGCGCCAGCAGCCAAGAAGGTAGGGGCCCAGATACGCAGTATTTT	CASSQEGRGPDTQYF
NA	TRBJ1-2	TRBV13	NA	TGTGCCAGCAGTTATACTATGCGGGCCATCTATGGCTACACCTTC	CASSYTMRAIYGYTF
NA	TRBJ1-3	TRBV29-1	NA	TGCAGCGTTGGGGGGGAGGACTCTGGAAACACCATATATTTT	CSVGGEDSGNTIYF
TRBD1	TRBJ1-1	TRBV19	NA	TGTGCCAGTAGGGAAACAGGGGGGACTGAAGCTTTCTTT	CASRETGGTEAFF
NA	TRBJ2-5	TRBV27	NA	TGTGCCAGCCTCACCCTAGGAGAGTCGGTCCAGTACTTC	CASLTLGESVQYF
TRBD1	TRBJ1-1	TRBV2	NA	TGTGCCTCAAGCGAAGCAGGGGGTTGGACTGAAGCTTTCTTT	CASSEAGGWTEAFF
TRBD1	TRBJ2-7	TRBV10-3	NA	TGTGCCATCAGCCTGGGACAGGCTGCCTACGAGCAGTACTTC	CAISLGQAAYEQYF
TRBD1	TRBJ2-7	TRBV30	NA	TGTGCCTGGGCGGACAGGGGGCGCGAGCAGTACTTC	CAWADRGREQYF
NA	TRBJ1-2	TRBV30	NA	TGTGCCTGGAAAGGCATTTCTAACTATGGCTACACCTTC	CAWKGISNYGYTF
NA	TRBJ1-3	TRBV4-3	once	TGCGCCAGCAGCCAAGAGATGGCCTCCGGGAGAGGTCCTGGAAACACCATATATTTT	CASSQEMASGRGPGNTIYF